This T cell receptor (beta chain) appears in the sequencing data of a study of blood T cell repertoires in COVID-19. Overall study context: Samples representing acute and convalescent COVID-19 were sourced from the United States, Italy and Spain.

The CDR3 sequence is 13 residues long. Trimming removed 6 bases from V and 5 bases from J, with 11 bases in between. Seattle's enrolled individuals joined amid active infection and were then monitored longitudinally. The method was immunoSEQ multiplex PCR; TCRdb's version includes in-frame clones alone and lacks a portion of them. Of under 550,000 clones detected, roughly 89% appear once; the ten largest clones hold more than 0.7%. The chain uses TRBV12-3 or TRBV12-4 and TRBJ2-1; D possibly corresponds to TRBD1 (6 bases). The sequence was obtained from a man between 18 and 35 years old with COVID-19, enrolled during active disease. Material: peripheral blood. CDR3 sequence reads: CASSVTGNNEQFF. The CDR3, as DNA: TGTGCCAGCAGCGTCACAGGGAACAATGAGCAGTTCTTC.